A single sample gave rise to the 19 T cell receptor beta chains below, sequenced in a study of control samples from healthy donors and cancer patients. Profiled with immunoSEQ multiplex PCR; TCRdb holds only in-frame clones, not every one. The sample contains 45,000 to 55,000 clones, approximately 95% of which appear only once. What was sequenced was blood. These receptors came from a man aged 25-45 years in good health.

The genes are TRBV24-1 and TRBJ2-5; D is perhaps TRBD2 (5 bases). Germline values: CDR1 KGHDR, CDR2 SFDVKD. The CDR3 loop spans 14 amino acids. V was trimmed by 5 bases and J by 5 bases, leaving 14 bases between them. This CDR3 is CATSAVGIRETQYF. The CDR3 nucleotides read TGTGCCACCAGTGCCGTCGGGATTAGGGAGACCCAGTACTTC.

This clone was observed a single time. The chain has TRBV7-2 and TRBJ1-2; 7 positions match TRBD1. This CDR3 has 14 residues. V was pared by 4 bases and J by 2 bases, with 4 bases of the junction left unmatched. The germline gives CDR1 SGHTA, CDR2 FQGNSA. CDR3 coding DNA: TGTGCCAGCAGCTCCCGGGACAGAAACTATGGCTACACCTTC. Protein sequence: CASSSRDRNYGYTF.

The chain joins TRBV12-3 or TRBV12-4 to TRBJ2-3; no definite D call. The V and J ends lost 5 bases and 1 base respectively, with 7 bases between them. The CDR3 loop spans 13 amino acids. CDR3: CASSDVGTDTQYF. The CDR3 DNA sequence: TGTGCCAGCAGTGACGTAGGCACAGATACGCAGTATTTT.

J is TRBJ2-2 and V is TRBV27, with 7 nucleotides matching TRBD1. Germline CDR1 and CDR2: MNHEY and SMNVEV (reference sequence). Trimming cost V 6 bases and J 1 base; bases outside gene matches: 5. This CDR3 has 15 amino acids. The CDR3 loop reads CASRYQGVNTGELFF. CDR3 nucleotides: TGTGCCAGCAGATACCAGGGGGTGAACACCGGGGAGCTGTTTTTT.

This clone was seen only once. The J gene is TRBJ2-2, the V gene TRBV6-5; 7 nucleotides align to TRBD1. J lost 7 bases, V lost 6 bases, and 5 bases had no gene match. The CDR3 length is 13 residues. CDR1 MNHEY and CDR2 SVGAGI come from the germline V gene. The CDR3 loop is CASSRDRGGELFF. The DNA of the CDR3 is TGTGCCAGCAGCCGGGACAGAGGCGGGGAGCTGTTTTTT.

The V and J genes are TRBV5-8 and TRBJ1-2; 7 positions match TRBD1. Germline loops: CDR1 SGHTS, CDR2 YDEGEE. Trimming cost V 4 bases and J 8 bases; bases outside gene matches: 14. The CDR3 loop spans 15 amino acids. This CDR3 is CASSRKARGKGGYTF. The CDR3, as DNA: TGTGCCAGCAGCCGAAAAGCCAGGGGGAAGGGAGGCTACACCTTC. The full variable domain, completed using reference TRBV5-8 and TRBJ1-2, is EAGVTQSPTHLIKTRGQQATLRCSPISGHTSVYWYQQALGLGLQFLLWYDEGEERNRGNFPPRFSGRQFPNYSSELNVNALELEDSALYLCASSRKARGKGGYTFGSGTRLTVV.

The chain has TRBV4-2 and TRBJ2-2; 14 positions agree with TRBD2. Looked up from germline, CDR1 is LGHNA and CDR2 is YNFKEQ. The CDR3 spans 18 residues. The V segment lost 1 base and the J segment 4 bases; nucleotides outside the gene matches: 5. The CDR3 coding sequence is TGTGCCAGCAGCCAAGGACTAGCGGGAGGGCCCCGCACCGGGGAGCTGTTTTTT. Encoded protein: CASSQGLAGGPRTGELFF.

V usage is TRBV2 and J usage is TRBJ2-6, with D unclear. The CDR3 loop spans 14 amino acids. V lost 5 bases to trimming and J lost 0 bases, with 5 bases between them. Per the germline V gene, CDR1 is SNHLY and CDR2 is FYNNEI. The CDR3 DNA reads as TGTGCCAGCAGTCTGCCCTCTGGGGCCAACGTCCTGACTTTC. The encoded protein is CASSLPSGANVLTF.

The J gene is TRBJ2-7, the V gene TRBV6-5; 9 bases map to TRBD2. Germline trimming cut 4 bases from V and 4 bases from J; bases unmatched to any gene: 11. Germline values: CDR1 MNHEY, CDR2 SVGAGI. The CDR3 runs to 16 residues. The CDR3 reads CASSSRSWREGYEQYF. CDR3 sequence (DNA): TGTGCCAGCAGTTCCCGTTCATGGCGGGAGGGGTACGAGCAGTACTTC.

This chain uses TRBV5-1 with TRBJ2-3; 10 bases agree with TRBD1. CDR1 and CDR2 (germline): SGHRS, YFSETQ. The CDR3 consists of 16 residues. V gave up 1 base and J gave up 3 bases; unmatched junction bases: 5. The CDR3 DNA reads TGCGCCAGCAGCTTGATCCGGGACAGGGGAACAGATACGCAGTATTTT. Translated: CASSLIRDRGTDTQYF.

This chain uses TRBV2 with TRBJ2-1; D gene ambiguous. Trimming removed 5 bases at V and 7 bases at J, with 6 bases between. Germline loops: CDR1 SNHLY, CDR2 FYNNEI. This CDR3 has 11 residues. The CDR3 here is CASSRQNEQFF. CDR3 nucleotides: TGTGCCAGCAGTCGACAAAATGAGCAGTTCTTC.

The chain carries TRBV19 and TRBJ2-1; 11 positions match TRBD2. Germline V gives CDR1 LNHDA, CDR2 SQIVND (reference sequence). The CDR3 is made up of 15 amino acids. Germline trimming cut 5 bases from V and 6 bases from J; bases unmatched to any gene: 6. The CDR3 protein is CASSFLAGGPNEQFF. The CDR3, as DNA: TGTGCCAGTAGTTTTCTAGCGGGAGGCCCCAATGAGCAGTTCTTC.

V and J are TRBV4-1 and TRBJ2-1, with 16 positions matching TRBD2. The CDR3 loop spans 19 amino acids. The V gene end was trimmed by 4 bases and the J gene end by 8 bases; junction bases not matched to a gene: 14. The germline V gene has CDR1 MGHRA and CDR2 YSYEKL. The CDR3 protein is CASSPGLAGGGQREHEQFF. The CDR3 nucleotides read TGCGCCAGCAGCCCGGGACTAGCGGGAGGGGGCCAGAGGGAGCATGAGCAGTTCTTC.

The genes are TRBV27 and TRBJ2-5; TRBD2 matches at 14 bases. V lost 5 bases, J lost 5 bases, and 7 bases stayed unmatched. CDR3 length equals 16 residues. The V gene's germline CDR1 is MNHEY and CDR2 SMNVEV (reference sequence). CDR3 residues: CASSKTSGRAKETQYF. CDR3 coding DNA: TGTGCCAGCAGTAAGACTAGCGGGAGGGCCAAGGAGACCCAGTACTTC.

The sample holds one count of this clone. The CDR3 sequence is CASSLDGGLWEKLFF. The CDR3 coding sequence is TGTGCCAGCAGCTTAGATGGGGGACTGTGGGAAAAACTGTTTTTT. The chain has TRBV7-2 and TRBJ1-4; tentative D call: TRBD1 (5 bases). V was cut by 1 base and J by 8 bases, with 14 bases left in between. Germline assignment: CDR1 SGHTA and CDR2 FQGNSA. The CDR3 has 15 amino acids. The whole variable domain, remainder taken from reference TRBV7-2 and TRBJ1-4, is GAGVSQSPSNKVTEKGKDVELRCDPISGHTALYWYRQSLGQGLEFLIYFQGNSAPDKSGLPSDRFSAERTGGSVSTLTIQRTQQEDSAVYLCASSLDGGLWEKLFFGSGTQLSVL.

The V and J genes are TRBV28 and TRBJ2-7; the D gene could be TRBD1 or TRBD2 (5 bases each). The CDR3 covers 16 residues. V gave up 3 bases and J gave up 3 bases, with 18 bases separating them. CDR1 MDHEN and CDR2 SYDVKM come from the germline V gene. The CDR3 DNA reads as TGTGCCAGCAGTTTGGGGCCCGAGGGTAATAACTACGAGCAGTACTTC. This translates into CASSLGPEGNNYEQYF.

About this clone itself: A junction end diverges from the germline sequence, so it may reflect a read error. Other DNA sequences in the sample encode the same CDR3. This chain connects TRBV12-5 to TRBJ2-7; 13 bases line up with TRBD2. The germline V gene encodes CDR1 LGHNT and CDR2 FRNRAP. The length of the CDR3 is 18 residues. DNA for the CDR3: TGCGCTAGTGGTTCCCAAAGTACTAGCGGGAGGGCCTTATACGAGCAGTACTTC. It is translated as CASGSQSTSGRALYEQYF.

CDR3 region: CASSITSPNEQFF. In nucleotides, the CDR3 is TGTGCCAGCAGTATAACTAGCCCCAATGAGCAGTTCTTC. The V and J genes are TRBV27 and TRBJ2-1; TRBD2 might be the D (6 bases). Looked up from germline, CDR1 is MNHEY and CDR2 is SMNVEV (reference sequence). Trimming took off 5 bases at V and 6 bases at J, with 11 bases between the two ends. This CDR3 spans 13 amino acids.

The chain has TRBV2 and TRBJ1-1; D is unclear. CDR1 is SNHLY, CDR2 FYNNEI, per germline. V was cut by 5 bases and J by 3 bases, with 16 bases left in between. The CDR3 sequence is 15 residues long. The CDR3 DNA is TGTGCCAGCAGTCTGATAGGGTCTGGGGACACTGAAGCTTTCTTT. Its protein product is CASSLIGSGDTEAFF.